This TCR beta chain stems from a study of T cell responses to AZD1222 COVID-19 vaccine. With regard to this clone: Antigen unknown.

The CDR3 length is 15 residues. Trimming cost V 4 bases and J 6 bases; bases outside gene matches: 8. From germline, CDR1 is MGHDK and CDR2 SYGVNS. Study-level points and caveats: Donors in the cohort were predominantly white British and more often female, and clonal diversity was possibly underestimated. At baseline, just six or seven AZD1222 recipients tested seropositive.

The method was immunoSEQ multiplex PCR; TCRdb's version includes in-frame clones alone and lacks a portion of them. Altogether about 110,000 clones are present, nearly 90% being singletons, with the ten largest covering about 2.5%. The chain employs TRBV25-1 and TRBJ2-7; TRBD2 matches 11 bases. The receptor was derived from an adult who received the AZD1222 COVID-19 vaccine. The sample in question was peripheral blood, obtained 28 days after the second AZD1222 dose. The CDR3 sequence is CASSGSGRASFEQYF. CDR3 bases: TGTGCCAGCAGTGGTAGCGGGAGGGCCTCTTTCGAGCAGTACTTC.